This note documents a single T cell receptor beta chain sequence. TCRdb re-analysed the 5' RACE reads in MiXCR, keeping a single row per CDR3 protein. Altogether about 350,000 distinct CDR3 sequences are present, 14% being singletons, with the ten largest covering around a fifth. V was cut by 4 bases and J by 4 bases, with 13 bases left in between. Germline-derived CDR1 and CDR2 are ENHRY and SYGVKD. The CDR3 extends over 14 amino acids. This entry is derived from a study of T-cell memory formation after mild COVID-19. The source of this sequence is a young man who had mild COVID-19 (a few samples of this study predate the infection). Cell type and time point are not known. Sequences were obtained from PBMCs or a T cell subset sorted from them (not recorded which). The chain couples TRBV10-3 to TRBJ1-2; D gene unclear. The CDR3 spells CAISGGAVIYGYTF. CDR3 DNA sequence: TGTGCCATCAGTGGAGGAGCCGTAATCTATGGCTACACCTTC.